This T cell receptor beta chain was captured by sequencing in a study of shared clonotypes between healthy human individuals. Study observations and caveats: Estimated richness values were generally larger in naive subsets than in memory subsets.

CDR3 length: 15 residues. With 7 bases removed from V and 3 bases from J, the gap between germline ends came to 17 bases. Germline V lookup: CDR1 SEHNR, CDR2 FQNEAQ (reference sequence). Only CD45RO-negative cells positively selected for CCR7 counted as naive CD8 cells, so terminally differentiated effector memory CD45RA+ cells were excluded. Among the donors, all were Caucasian adults who lived in Nashville, Tennessee. Assay: immunoSEQ multiplex PCR; the TCRdb copy retains only in-frame clones and omits some. The sample lists about 2.2 million clones; 93% were seen once. Regarding this clone: The antigen is not known.

The rearrangement joins TRBV7-9 to TRBJ2-3, with D possibly TRBD2 on 5 matching bases. Sequencing used naive CD8+ T cells from PBMCs. This receptor was identified in a man aged 18 to 29 in good health. Some clones in this sample may be carry-over from other donors' samples. The CDR3 DNA reads as TGTGCCAGCATTGTTACCGGGGTGGGAACAGATACGCAGTATTTT. Translation gives CASIVTGVGTDTQYF.